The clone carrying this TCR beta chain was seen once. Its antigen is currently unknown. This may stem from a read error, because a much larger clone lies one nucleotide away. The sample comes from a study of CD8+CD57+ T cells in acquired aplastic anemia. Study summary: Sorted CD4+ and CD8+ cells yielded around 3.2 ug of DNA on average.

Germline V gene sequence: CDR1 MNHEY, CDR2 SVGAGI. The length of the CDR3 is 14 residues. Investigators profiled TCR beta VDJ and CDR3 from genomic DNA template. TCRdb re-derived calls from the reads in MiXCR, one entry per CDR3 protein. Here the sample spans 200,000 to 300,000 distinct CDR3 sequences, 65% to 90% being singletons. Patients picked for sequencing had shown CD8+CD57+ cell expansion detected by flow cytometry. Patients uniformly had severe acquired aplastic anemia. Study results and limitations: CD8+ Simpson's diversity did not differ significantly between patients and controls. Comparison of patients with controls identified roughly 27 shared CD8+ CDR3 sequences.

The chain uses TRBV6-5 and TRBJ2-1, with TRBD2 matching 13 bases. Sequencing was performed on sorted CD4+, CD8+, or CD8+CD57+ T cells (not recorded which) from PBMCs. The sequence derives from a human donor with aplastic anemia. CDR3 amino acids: CASTRQGLAGSLSF. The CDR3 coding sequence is TGTGCCAGCACAAGACAGGGACTAGCGGGAAGTCTGTCCTTC.